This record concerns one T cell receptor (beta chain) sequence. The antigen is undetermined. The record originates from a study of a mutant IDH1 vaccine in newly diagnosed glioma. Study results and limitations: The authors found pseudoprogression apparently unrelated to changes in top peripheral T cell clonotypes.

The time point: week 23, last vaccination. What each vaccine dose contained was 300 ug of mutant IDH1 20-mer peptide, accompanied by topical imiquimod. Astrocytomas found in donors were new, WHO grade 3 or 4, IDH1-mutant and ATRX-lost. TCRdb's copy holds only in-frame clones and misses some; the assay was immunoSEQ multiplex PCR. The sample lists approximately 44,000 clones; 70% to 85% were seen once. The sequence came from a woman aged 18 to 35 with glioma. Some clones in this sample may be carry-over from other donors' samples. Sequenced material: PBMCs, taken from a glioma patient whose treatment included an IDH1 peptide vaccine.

Written as DNA, the CDR3 is TGTGCCAGCAGCTTTGGGGGACAGGCAACGGGAGATACGCAGTATTTT. Its translation: CASSFGGQATGDTQYF. The chain recombines TRBV7-9 with TRBJ2-3; 8 bases align to TRBD1. J lost 5 bases, V lost 3 bases, and 10 bases had no gene match. Per germline, CDR1 SEHNR and CDR2 FQNEAQ (reference sequence). The CDR3 contains 16 residues.